The source of this TCR beta chain is a study of beta chain features in type 1 diabetes. Study overall: Sorted cells numbering 107,917,701 were examined across all samples.

The authors reverse transcribed all of the isolated RNA, so sequencing captured expressed TCRB transcripts. The assay was immunoSEQ multiplex PCR, and TCRdb's table has in-frame clones only and misses some. Of 200,000 to 300,000 clones listed, roughly 15% are singletons. A note on this clone: What it recognizes is unknown.

In germline, CDR1 is SGHRS, CDR2 YFSETQ. This CDR3 has 20 amino acids. V lost 1 base and J lost 1, with 26 bases in between. Findings and limits, study-wide: Lower insertion and higher deletion counts appeared at VDJ junctions in type 1 diabetes patients. Significant though moderate, a shortening of TCRB CDR3s appeared in all four CD4+ subsets of Type 1 diabetes patients.

The receptor comes from a woman aged 40-49 years in good health. This chain uses TRBV5-1 with TRBJ1-1; D is possibly TRBD1 (5 bases). Sequenced: naive CD4+ T cells from blood. CDR3 sequence reads: CASSLRARASYPPPNTEAFF. The CDR3 DNA follows: TGCGCCAGCAGCTTGCGGGCCAGGGCGTCCTACCCACCTCCGAACACTGAAGCTTTCTTT.